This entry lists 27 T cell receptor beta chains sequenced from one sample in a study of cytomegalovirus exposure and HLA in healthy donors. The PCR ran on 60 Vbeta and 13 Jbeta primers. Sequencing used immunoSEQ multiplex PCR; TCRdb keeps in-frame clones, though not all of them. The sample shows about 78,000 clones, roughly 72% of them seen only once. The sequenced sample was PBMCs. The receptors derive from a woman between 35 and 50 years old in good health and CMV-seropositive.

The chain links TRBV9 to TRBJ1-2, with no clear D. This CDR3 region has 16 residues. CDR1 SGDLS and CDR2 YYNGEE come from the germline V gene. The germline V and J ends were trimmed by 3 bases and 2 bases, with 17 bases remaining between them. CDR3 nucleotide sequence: TGTGCCAGCAGCGGGGTAGGGAGAGGGCGAAACTATGGCTACACCTTC. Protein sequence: CASSGVGRGRNYGYTF.

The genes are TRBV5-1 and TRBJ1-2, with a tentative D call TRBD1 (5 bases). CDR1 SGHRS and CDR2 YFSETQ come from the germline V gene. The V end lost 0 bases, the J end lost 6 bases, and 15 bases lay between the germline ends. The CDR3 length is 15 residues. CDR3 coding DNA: TGCGCCAGCAGCTTGGCCGTAGGGGATTTCGATGGCTACACCTTC. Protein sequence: CASSLAVGDFDGYTF.

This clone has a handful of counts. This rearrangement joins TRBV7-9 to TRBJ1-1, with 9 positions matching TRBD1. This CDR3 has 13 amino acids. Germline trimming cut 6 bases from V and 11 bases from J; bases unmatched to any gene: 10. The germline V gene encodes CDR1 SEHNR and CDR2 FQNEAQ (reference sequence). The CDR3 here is CASRPTGGAGAFF. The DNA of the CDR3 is TGTGCCAGCAGGCCTACAGGGGGCGCGGGTGCTTTCTTT.

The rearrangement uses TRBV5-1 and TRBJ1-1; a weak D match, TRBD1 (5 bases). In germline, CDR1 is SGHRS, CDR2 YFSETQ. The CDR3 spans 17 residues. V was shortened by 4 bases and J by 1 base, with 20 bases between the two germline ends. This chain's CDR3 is CASSPRQQSLSNTEAFF. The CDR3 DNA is TGCGCCAGCAGCCCCCGACAGCAGTCCCTCTCGAACACTGAAGCTTTCTTT.

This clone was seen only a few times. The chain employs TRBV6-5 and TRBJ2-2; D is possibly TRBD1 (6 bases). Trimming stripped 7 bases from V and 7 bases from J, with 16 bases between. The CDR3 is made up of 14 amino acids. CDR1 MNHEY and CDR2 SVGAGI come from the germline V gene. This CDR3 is CASNPGQLYGELFF. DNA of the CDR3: TGTGCCAGCAACCCTGGACAGTTATACGGGGAGCTGTTTTTT.

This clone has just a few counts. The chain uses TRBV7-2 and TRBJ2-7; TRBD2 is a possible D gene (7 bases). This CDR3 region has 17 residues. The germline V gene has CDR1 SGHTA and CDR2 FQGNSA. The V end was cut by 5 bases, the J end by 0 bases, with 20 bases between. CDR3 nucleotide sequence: TGTGCCAGCAGCCTCGGACCCAGCGCGGGGGCCTCCTACGAGCAGTACTTC. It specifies CASSLGPSAGASYEQYF.

The CDR3: CASSEETGGSGYTF. The CDR3 DNA follows: TGTGCCAGCAGTGAAGAGACAGGGGGCTCTGGCTACACCTTC. V usage is TRBV2 and J usage is TRBJ1-2; 10 nucleotides match TRBD1. Germline loops: CDR1 SNHLY, CDR2 FYNNEI. The ends lost 1 base at V and 7 bases at J; junction bases unmatched: 3. The CDR3 is 14 amino acids.

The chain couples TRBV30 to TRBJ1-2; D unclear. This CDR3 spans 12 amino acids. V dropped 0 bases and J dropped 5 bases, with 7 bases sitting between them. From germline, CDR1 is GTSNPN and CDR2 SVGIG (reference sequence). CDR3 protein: CAWSVGPYGYTF. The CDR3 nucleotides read TGTGCCTGGAGTGTTGGCCCGTATGGCTACACCTTC.

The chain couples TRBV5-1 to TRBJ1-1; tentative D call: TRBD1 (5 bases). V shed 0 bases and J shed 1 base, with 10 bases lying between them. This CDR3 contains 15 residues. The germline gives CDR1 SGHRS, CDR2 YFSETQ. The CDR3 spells CASSLAGGRNTEAFF. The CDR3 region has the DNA TGCGCCAGCAGCTTGGCCGGGGGAAGGAACACTGAAGCTTTCTTT.

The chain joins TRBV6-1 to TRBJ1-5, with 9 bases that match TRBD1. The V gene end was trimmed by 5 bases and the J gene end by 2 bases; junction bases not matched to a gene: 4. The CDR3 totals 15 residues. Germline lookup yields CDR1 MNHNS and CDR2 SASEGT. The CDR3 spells CASSTGGYGNQPQHF. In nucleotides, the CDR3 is TGTGCCAGCAGTACAGGGGGCTACGGCAATCAGCCCCAGCATTTT.

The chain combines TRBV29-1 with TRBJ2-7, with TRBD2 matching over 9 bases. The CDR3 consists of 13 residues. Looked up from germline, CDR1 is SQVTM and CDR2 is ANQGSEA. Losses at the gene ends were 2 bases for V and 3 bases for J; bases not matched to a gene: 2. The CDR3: CSVELAGIYEQYF. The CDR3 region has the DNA TGCAGCGTTGAACTAGCGGGAATCTACGAGCAGTACTTC.

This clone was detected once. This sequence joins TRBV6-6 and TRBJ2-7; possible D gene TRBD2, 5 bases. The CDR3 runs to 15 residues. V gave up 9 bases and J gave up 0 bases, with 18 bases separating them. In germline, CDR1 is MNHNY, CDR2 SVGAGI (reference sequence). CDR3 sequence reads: CASGGNSRDSYEQYF. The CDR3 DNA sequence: TGTGCCAGTGGAGGTAACAGTCGTGACTCCTACGAGCAGTACTTC.

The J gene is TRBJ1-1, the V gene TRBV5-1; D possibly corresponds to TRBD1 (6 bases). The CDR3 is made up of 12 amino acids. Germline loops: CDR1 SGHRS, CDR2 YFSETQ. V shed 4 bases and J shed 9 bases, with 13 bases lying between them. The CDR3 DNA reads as TGCGCCAGCAGCGCTGACAGGACCAAAGCTTTCTTT. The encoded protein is CASSADRTKAFF.

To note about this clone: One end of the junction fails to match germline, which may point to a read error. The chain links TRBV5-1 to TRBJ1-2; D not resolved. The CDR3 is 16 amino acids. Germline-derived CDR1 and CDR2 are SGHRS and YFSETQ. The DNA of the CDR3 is TGCGCCAGCAGCCTTGGAGAGTGGATGGTTAACTATGGCTACCCCTTC. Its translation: CASSLGEWMVNYGYPF.

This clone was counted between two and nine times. For the CDR3, the DNA is TGTGCCAGCAGCTCCGGGTCCACGGGAACTGAAGCTTTCTTT. It specifies CASSSGSTGTEAFF. The genes are TRBV5-5 and TRBJ1-1; no definite D call. This CDR3 is 14 amino acids long. Germline lookup yields CDR1 SGHKS and CDR2 YYEKEE (reference sequence). V was cut by 3 bases and J by 5 bases, with 14 bases left in between.

DNA for the CDR3: TGTGCCAGCAGTTACGACGGGACAGGGTCCTACGAGCAGTACTTC. Protein: CASSYDGTGSYEQYF. V is TRBV6-6 and J is TRBJ2-7; 9 nucleotides align to TRBD1. The germline CDR1 and CDR2 sequences are MNHNY and SVGAGI (reference sequence). With V trimmed by 2 bases and J by 1 base, 3 bases remained unmatched. This CDR3 is built from 15 residues.

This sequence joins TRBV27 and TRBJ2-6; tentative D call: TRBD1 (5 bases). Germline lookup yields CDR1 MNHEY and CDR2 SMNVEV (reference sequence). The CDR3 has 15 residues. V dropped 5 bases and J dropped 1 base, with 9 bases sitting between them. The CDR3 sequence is CASSTRVSGANVLTF. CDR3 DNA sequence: TGTGCCAGCAGTACCAGGGTATCTGGGGCCAACGTCCTGACTTTC.

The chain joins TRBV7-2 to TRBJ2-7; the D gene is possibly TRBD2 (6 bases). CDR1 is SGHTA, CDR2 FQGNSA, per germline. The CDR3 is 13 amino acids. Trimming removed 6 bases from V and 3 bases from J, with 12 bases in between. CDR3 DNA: TGTGCCAGCAGACCGGAGGGAATCTACGAGCAGTACTTC. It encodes CASRPEGIYEQYF.

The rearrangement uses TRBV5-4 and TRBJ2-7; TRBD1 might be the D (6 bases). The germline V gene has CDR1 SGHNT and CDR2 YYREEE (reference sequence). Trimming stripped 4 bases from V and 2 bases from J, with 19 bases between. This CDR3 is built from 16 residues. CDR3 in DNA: TGTGCCAGCAGCCAAAAACAGGGAGCGCTAGCCTACGAGCAGTACTTC. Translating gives CASSQKQGALAYEQYF.

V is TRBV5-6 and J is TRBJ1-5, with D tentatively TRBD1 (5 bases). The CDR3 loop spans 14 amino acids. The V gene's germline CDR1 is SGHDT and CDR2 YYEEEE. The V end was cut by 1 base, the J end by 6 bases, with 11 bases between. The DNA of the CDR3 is TGTGCCAGCAGCTTGAACCGGGGGACTCAGCCCCAGCATTTT. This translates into CASSLNRGTQPQHF.

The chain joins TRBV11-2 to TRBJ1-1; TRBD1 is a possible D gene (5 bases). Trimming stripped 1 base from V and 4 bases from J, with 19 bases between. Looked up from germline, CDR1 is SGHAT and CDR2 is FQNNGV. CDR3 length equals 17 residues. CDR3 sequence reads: CASSLGGGRAMGTEAFF. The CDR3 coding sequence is TGTGCCAGCAGCTTAGGAGGCGGCAGGGCGATGGGCACTGAAGCTTTCTTT. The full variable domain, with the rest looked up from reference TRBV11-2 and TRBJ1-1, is EAGVAQSPRYKIIEKRQSVAFWCNPISGHATLYWYQQILGQGPKLLIQFQNNGVVDDSQLPKDRFSAERLKGVDSTLKIQPAKLEDSAVYLCASSLGGGRAMGTEAFFGQGTRLTVV.

In nucleotides, the CDR3 is TGCGCCAGCAGCCAAGGTGCGGGCGGTGAGCAGTTCTTC. Amino acid sequence: CASSQGAGGEQFF. The rearrangement joins TRBV4-1 to TRBJ2-1; tentatively, D is TRBD2 (5 bases). The V gene lost 1 base and the J gene lost 9 bases, with 10 bases spanning the gap. Per germline, CDR1 MGHRA and CDR2 YSYEKL. The CDR3 totals 13 residues.

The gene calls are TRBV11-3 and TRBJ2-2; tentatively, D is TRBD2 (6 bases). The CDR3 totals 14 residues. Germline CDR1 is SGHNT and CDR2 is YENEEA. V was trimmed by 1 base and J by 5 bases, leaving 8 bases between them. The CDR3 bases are TGTGCCAGCAGCTTAGGGGGGGTGACCGGGGAGCTGTTTTTT. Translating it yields CASSLGGVTGELFF. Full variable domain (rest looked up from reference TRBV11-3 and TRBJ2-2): EAGVVQSPRYKIIEKKQPVAFWCNPISGHNTLYWYLQNLGQGPELLIRYENEEAVDDSQLPKDRFSAERLKGVDSTLKIQPAELGDSAVYLCASSLGGVTGELFFGEGSRLTVL.

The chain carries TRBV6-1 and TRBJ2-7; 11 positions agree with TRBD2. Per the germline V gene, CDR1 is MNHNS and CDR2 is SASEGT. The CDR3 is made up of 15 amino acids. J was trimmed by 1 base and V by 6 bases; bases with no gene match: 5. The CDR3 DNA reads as TGTGCCAGCAGCCCTAGGACTAGCGGGTCCTACGAGCAGTACTTC. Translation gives CASSPRTSGSYEQYF.

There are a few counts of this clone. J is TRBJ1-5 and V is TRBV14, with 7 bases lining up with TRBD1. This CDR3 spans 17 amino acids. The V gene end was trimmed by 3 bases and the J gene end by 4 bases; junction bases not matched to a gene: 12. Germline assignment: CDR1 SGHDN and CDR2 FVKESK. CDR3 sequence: CASSHPRDSHTNQPQHF. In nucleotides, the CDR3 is TGTGCCAGCAGCCACCCACGGGACAGCCATACTAATCAGCCCCAGCATTTT.

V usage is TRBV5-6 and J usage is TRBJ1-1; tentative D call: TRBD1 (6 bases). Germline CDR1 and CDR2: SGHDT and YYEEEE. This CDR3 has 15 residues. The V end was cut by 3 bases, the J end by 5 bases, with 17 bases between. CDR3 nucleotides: TGTGCCAGCAGCTCGGTTCAGGGGCGCAGGACTGAAGCTTTCTTT. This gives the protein CASSSVQGRRTEAFF.

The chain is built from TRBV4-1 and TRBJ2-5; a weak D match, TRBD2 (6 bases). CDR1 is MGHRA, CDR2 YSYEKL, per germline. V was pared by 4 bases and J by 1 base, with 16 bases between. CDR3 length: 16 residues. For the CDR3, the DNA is TGCGCCAGCAGCCGCACGGGGGAGTCGGGCCAAGAGACCCAGTACTTC. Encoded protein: CASSRTGESGQETQYF.